This T cell receptor (beta chain) is from a study of Ad26.COV2.S vaccination and SARS-CoV-2 variants. As for the study in general: The Ad26.COV2.S arm of the COV1001 trial was where the donor was placed.

Assay used: immunoSEQ multiplex PCR; TCRdb lists only in-frame clones, some missing. The profile shows approximately 420,000 clones, roughly 88% of them singletons. With 0 bases clipped from V and 7 bases from J, the junction kept 6 bases outside the gene matches. Germline CDR1 reads LGHDT; CDR2 reads YNNKEL (reference sequence). The CDR3 extends over 15 amino acids. Treatment reported: 15 to 20 received Ad26.COV2.S at low or high dose, single or two shots; about 5 received placebo; per-sample allocation not given. All samples were drawn on day 63, counting from the first vaccine or placebo injection. The table lists this clone with a few counts. Antigen: not known. Study results and caveats: Those who received the vaccine showed greater spike-specific TCR breadth than those given placebo. Responses of spike-specific T cells (both CD8+ and CD4+) reportedly showed substantial breadth after vaccination.

The genes are TRBV3-1 (or the pseudogene TRBV3-2) and TRBJ1-5; 7 nucleotides agree with TRBD1. The clonotype was recovered from a person between 18 and 60 years old who received the Ad26.COV2.S COVID-19 vaccine or a placebo. The material was peripheral blood, obtained in a trial of Ad26.COV2.S vaccine versus placebo. CDR3 sequence: CASSQDVLGGQPQHF. The CDR3 DNA is TGTGCCAGCAGCCAAGATGTGTTAGGGGGCCAGCCCCAGCATTTT.